The rows below give T cell receptor beta chains drawn from one sample of a study of blood T cell repertoires in COVID-19. The data were produced by immunoSEQ multiplex PCR, yet TCRdb's version contains in-frame clones alone and is incomplete. The table has about 42,000 clones, roughly 80% seen once. The sample comprised peripheral blood. All receptors come from a woman aged 65 to 85 with acute or convalescent COVID-19. CDR3s include the opening cysteine and the closing phenylalanine or tryptophan. D genes are given only for firm matches. Expanded clones get a size class; other rows say once, few or many, or leave the size out.

TRBD1 NA TRBJ1-2 TRBV9 TGTGCCAGCAGCGGGACAGGGCACTATGGCTACACCTTC CASSGTGHYGYTF
TRBD1 NA TRBJ1-2 TRBV7-8 TGTGCCAGCAGTTCTTCCCGGGACAGCACCTATGGCTACACCTTC CASSSSRDSTYGYTF
TRBD1 NA TRBJ2-7 TRBV5-1 TGCGCCAGCAGCTTGGGGCCGGGACAGGGTACCGGTGAGCAGTACTTC CASSLGPGQGTGEQYF
NA NA TRBJ2-2 TRBV12-3/TRBV12-4 TGTGCCAGCAGCCGGTCGGCCGGGGAGCTGTTTTTT CASSRSAGELFF
NA NA TRBJ1-1 TRBV5-6 TGTGCCAGCAGCCCAGGGATATACACTGAAGCTTTCTTT CASSPGIYTEAFF
NA NA TRBJ1-1 TRBV19 TGTGCCAGTTCCTCACAGGGGAACACTGAAGCTTTCTTT CASSSQGNTEAFF
NA NA TRBJ1-1 TRBV7-2 TGTGCCAGCAGCAGGACAACTGAAGCTTTCTTT CASSRTTEAFF
TRBD2 once TRBJ2-3 TRBV28 TGTGCCAGCCAATTAGCGGGAGCCACGGATACGCAGTATTTT CASQLAGATDTQYF
TRBD2 NA TRBJ2-1 TRBV7-9 TGTGCCAGCAGCCCAGGCCCCCAACCGGGACTAGCGCTTTACAATGAGCAGTTCTTC CASSPGPQPGLALYNEQFF
TRBD2 NA TRBJ2-1 TRBV4-2 TGTGCCAGCAGCCTGAGCGGGGGGGGTTACAATGAGCAGTTCTTC CASSLSGGGYNEQFF
NA NA TRBJ1-5 TRBV28 TGTGCCAGCAGTTTCCTTAACTGGAGGGGCCATCAGCCCCAGCATTTT CASSFLNWRGHQPQHF
TRBD1 few TRBJ1-2 TRBV19 TGTGCCAGTAGTATTTGGACAGGGGGAGCTAACTATGGCTACACCTTC CASSIWTGGANYGYTF
NA NA TRBJ2-3 TRBV11-1 TGTGCCAGCAGCTTTCACAGGACAGATACGCAGTATTTT CASSFHRTDTQYF
NA NA TRBJ2-7 TRBV7-2 TGTGCCAGCAGCTCTACCCTGGGGGGTTACGAGCAGTACTTC CASSSTLGGYEQYF
TRBD1 NA TRBJ1-2 TRBV7-2 TGTGCCAGCAGCTTAGGGGGGACAGGAAACTATGGCTACACCTTC CASSLGGTGNYGYTF
TRBD1 NA TRBJ1-4 TRBV6-6 TGTGCCAGCAGCCTTAACCGGGACAGTGATGAAAAACTGTTTTTT CASSLNRDSDEKLFF
NA NA TRBJ1-1 TRBV6-5 TGTGCCAGCAGCACTACCTCCGGAGTCACTGAAGCTTTCTTT CASSTTSGVTEAFF
NA once TRBJ2-7 TRBV11-2 TGTGCCAGCAGCTTTGTTGGCAGCGGGCCCTACGAGCAGTACTTC CASSFVGSGPYEQYF
NA NA TRBJ2-1 TRBV10-3 TGTGCCATCAGTGCCCTAGCGCGGTACAATGAGCAGTTCTTC CAISALARYNEQFF
TRBD1 NA TRBJ1-5 TRBV2 TGTGCCAGCAGTGGCGGGACAGGGGGAGGTCAGCCCCAGCATTTT CASSGGTGGGQPQHF
TRBD1 NA TRBJ1-2 TRBV27 TGTGCCAGCAGTTTACAGAGGACAGGCTATGGCTACACCTTC CASSLQRTGYGYTF
TRBD1 NA TRBJ1-1 TRBV7-9 TGTGCCAGCAGCCTCGGGGACAGGGGGAAAACTGAAGCTTTCTTT CASSLGDRGKTEAFF
NA NA TRBJ1-3 TRBV9 TGTGCCAGCAGCGGAACTGCGGGCTCTGGAAACACCATATATTTT CASSGTAGSGNTIYF
NA NA TRBJ1-2 TRBV19 TGTGCCAGTAGTATTAACGGGGTGAGGAGCTATGGCTACACCTTC CASSINGVRSYGYTF
NA NA TRBJ2-1 TRBV7-6 TGTGCCAGCAGCTTAGACCTCCCGGCTAGCGTATACAATGAGCAGTTCTTC CASSLDLPASVYNEQFF
NA NA TRBJ1-1 TRBV9 TGTGCCAGCAGCGTAGCCGAACCCCCTCTCGGTGAGGCTTTCTTT CASSVAEPPLGEAFF
TRBD1 once TRBJ2-1 TRBV6-5 TGTGCCAGCAGGCTTAGACAGGGTCCCTACAATGAGCAGTTCTTC CASRLRQGPYNEQFF
TRBD1 once TRBJ1-2 TRBV7-9 TGTGCCAGCAGCTTAGGTACCCCACTCCGCGCAGGGGGTAATGGCTACACCTTC CASSLGTPLRAGGNGYTF